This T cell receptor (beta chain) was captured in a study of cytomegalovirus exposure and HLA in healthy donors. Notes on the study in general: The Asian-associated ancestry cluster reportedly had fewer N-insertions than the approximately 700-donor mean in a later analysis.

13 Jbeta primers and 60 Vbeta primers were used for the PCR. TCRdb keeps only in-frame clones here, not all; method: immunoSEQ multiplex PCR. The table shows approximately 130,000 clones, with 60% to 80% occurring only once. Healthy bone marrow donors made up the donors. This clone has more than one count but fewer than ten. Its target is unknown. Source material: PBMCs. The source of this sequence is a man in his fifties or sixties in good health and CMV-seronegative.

This chain's CDR3 is CASSWAGGFDTEAFF. For the CDR3, the DNA is TGTGCCAGCAGTTGGGCGGGAGGGTTTGACACTGAAGCTTTCTTT. The chain uses TRBV27 and TRBJ1-1, with D unresolved. The CDR3 runs to 15 residues. CDR1 is MNHEY and CDR2 is SMNVEV in the germline V gene (reference sequence). V was clipped by 4 bases and J by 3 bases, with 15 bases between them.